This T cell receptor (beta chain) was recovered during a study of T cell changes during pregnancy in multiple sclerosis (dated by TCRdb to about 2019). About the study as a whole: The study examined how the T cell repertoire changed over the course of pregnancy in women with multiple sclerosis.

Remarks on this clone: Its antigen specificity is not known. Base quality data are lacking; no much larger clone is found one base away.

From its cysteine to its phenylalanine, the CDR3 spans 16 amino acids. Here the CDR3 DNA is all that survives: 48 bases in frame from base 1. CDR1 and CDR2, per the germline V gene, are MDHEN and SYDVKM. The junction carries 15 bases between V and J, which are trimmed by 5 bases and 4 bases respectively. The method was the immunoSEQ multiplex PCR assay. TCRdb carries this immuneACCESS record with in-frame sequences only. Its versions omit some clonotypes, under half of them owing to an unresolved V gene in the studies checked, with the rest unexplained. The sample records 25,000 to 35,000 clones, 85% to 90% of which are singletons. The ten largest account for approximately 0.74% of the sample.

The sequences come from CD4+ T cells from peripheral blood mononuclear cells, collected in the first trimester of pregnancy. The chain is assembled from TRBV28 and TRBJ2-6, with a tentative D gene TRBD2 over 5 matching bases. The clonotype was recovered from a female donor in good health, enrolled as a control in a pregnancy study. The DNA sequence is TGTGCCAGCAGTGTACCTCGGGGTGGGGGGGCCAACGTCCTGACTTTC. This gives the protein CASSVPRGGGANVLTF.